These 23 T cell receptor beta chains were all obtained from the same sample, sequenced in a study of cytomegalovirus exposure and HLA in healthy donors (dated by TCRdb to the late 2010s). The receptor library was made with the immunoSEQ multiplex PCR assay. TCRdb provides this immuneACCESS table in a form limited to in-frame rearrangements. Some clones are lacking; in checked studies, under half of them reflect an unresolved V gene, and why the rest are absent is not known. The table for this sample lists 150,000 to 200,000 clones; roughly 80% of them were counted only once. The ten largest clones add up to 2.5% to 3% of the sample. Sample: PBMCs. The receptors were gathered from a woman between 18 and 30 years old in good health and CMV-seropositive.

CDR3 bases: TGCGCCAGCAGCCCCGGACAGGGCTCTGGAAACACCATATATTTT. Amino acids: CASSPGQGSGNTIYF. The chain has TRBV5-1 and TRBJ1-3, with 8 bases lining up with TRBD1. The V gene's germline CDR1 is SGHRS and CDR2 YFSETQ. The trim removed 4 bases at V and 0 bases at J, leaving 3 bases unmatched. This CDR3 comprises 15 residues.

V and J are TRBV7-9 and TRBJ1-1; D is undetermined. Germline V gene sequence: CDR1 SEHNR, CDR2 FQNEAQ (reference sequence). The CDR3 sequence is 16 residues long. The ends were cut back, 1 base at V and 0 bases at J, with 12 bases in the middle. The CDR3 region has the DNA TGTGCCAGCAGCTTAGGAAGGGCGGGAATGAACACTGAAGCTTTCTTT. Its protein is CASSLGRAGMNTEAFF.

This clone was recorded only once. This chain connects TRBV7-9 to TRBJ2-1, with 7 bases aligning to TRBD2. This CDR3 is built from 15 residues. The trim removed 0 bases at V and 7 bases at J, leaving 6 bases unmatched. Germline CDR1 is SEHNR and CDR2 is FQNEAQ (reference sequence). The CDR3 sequence is CASSLARGGGNEQFF. The CDR3 DNA reads as TGTGCCAGCAGCTTAGCGCGCGGGGGAGGTAATGAGCAGTTCTTC. Full variable domain (remainder filled in from reference TRBV7-9 and TRBJ2-1): DTGVSQNPRHKITKRGQNVTFRCDPISEHNRLYWYRQTLGQGPEFLTYFQNEAQLEKSRLLSDRFSAERPKGSFSTLEIQRTEQGDSAMYLCASSLARGGGNEQFFGPGTRLTVL.

The chain employs TRBV29-1 and TRBJ1-3; D might be TRBD1 (5 bases). Germline lookup yields CDR1 SQVTM and CDR2 ANQGSEA. The CDR3 is 11 amino acids. Between the trimmed V and J ends, which lost 7 bases and 2 bases, there was a span of 6 bases. In DNA form, the CDR3 reads TGCAGCGCCAGGGCTGGAAACACCATATATTTT. Its protein product is CSARAGNTIYF.

The rearrangement joins TRBV11-3 to TRBJ1-2; a weak D match, TRBD1 (5 bases). Trimming took off 6 bases at V and 5 bases at J, with 13 bases between the two ends. Germline CDR1 reads SGHNT; CDR2 reads YENEEA. There are 13 residues in the CDR3. The CDR3 DNA sequence: TGTGCCAGCAGTCGGGACTTGGGGTATGGCTACACCTTC. It specifies CASSRDLGYGYTF.

This rearrangement joins TRBV29-1 to TRBJ2-1; tentatively, D is TRBD2 (5 bases). The CDR3 is 12 residues long. Germline lookup yields CDR1 SQVTM and CDR2 ANQGSEA. Between the trimmed V and J ends, which lost 7 bases and 6 bases, there was a span of 13 bases. This chain's CDR3 is CSAERRVNEQFF. For the CDR3, the DNA is TGCAGCGCGGAAAGGCGGGTCAATGAGCAGTTCTTC.

The chain joins TRBV12-5 to TRBJ2-3, with D perhaps TRBD1 (6 bases). V gave up 9 bases and J gave up 2 bases, with 18 bases separating them. This CDR3 region has 15 residues. Germline CDR1 LGHNT, CDR2 FRNRAP. CDR3 in amino acids: CASSLRDTFTDTQYF. As DNA, the CDR3 is TGTGCTAGCTCCCTCCGGGACACCTTCACAGATACGCAGTATTTT. The full variable domain, completed using reference TRBV12-5 and TRBJ2-3, is DARVTQTPRHKVTEMGQEVTMRCQPILGHNTVFWYRQTMMQGLELLAYFRNRAPLDDSGMPKDRFSAEMPDATLATLKIQPSEPRDSAVYFCASSLRDTFTDTQYFGPGTRLTVL.

The chain recombines TRBV5-1 with TRBJ2-5; D is unresolved. Germline lookup yields CDR1 SGHRS and CDR2 YFSETQ. The CDR3 consists of 12 residues. Trimming took 1 base from V and 5 from J, leaving 6 bases between them. CDR3: CASSLNLETQYF. CDR3 sequence (DNA): TGCGCCAGCAGCTTGAATCTGGAGACCCAGTACTTC.

V and J are TRBV7-3 and TRBJ2-1; 7 bases align to TRBD2. With 4 bases clipped from V and 6 bases from J, the junction kept 9 bases outside the gene matches. This CDR3 is built from 15 residues. Germline CDR1 SGHTA, CDR2 FQGTGA. Here the CDR3 reads CASSSAGDFGNEQFF. CDR3 in DNA: TGTGCCAGCAGCTCTGCGGGGGATTTTGGCAATGAGCAGTTCTTC.

The chain joins TRBV7-2 to TRBJ2-3, with TRBD2 identical over 9 bases. Germline CDR1 reads SGHTA; CDR2 reads FQGNSA. Germline trimming cut 5 bases from V and 14 bases from J; bases unmatched to any gene: 11. The CDR3 consists of 13 residues. The CDR3 coding sequence is TGTGCCAGCAGCCCCGACGGCGGGGGGGCCATGTATTTT. Protein sequence: CASSPDGGGAMYF.

The chain joins TRBV19 to TRBJ1-2, with TRBD1 as a possible D gene (5 bases). The CDR3 loop spans 13 amino acids. Trimming removed 7 bases at V and 8 bases at J, with 17 bases between. Germline V CDR1 and CDR2: LNHDA, SQIVND (reference sequence). In DNA, the CDR3 is TGTGCCAGTACCCCCCAGGCAGGGTTCGGCTACACCTTC. Translation: CASTPQAGFGYTF.

This sequence joins TRBV7-8 and TRBJ1-5, with D perhaps matching TRBD1 (5 bases). Trimming removed 4 bases at V and 2 bases at J, with 15 bases between. The CDR3 is made up of 16 amino acids. Germline V gene data show CDR1 as SGHVS and CDR2 as FQNEAQ. The CDR3 DNA is TGTGCCAGCAGCTCGCTGGTACAGGCCCGCAATCAGCCCCAGCATTTT. Its translation: CASSSLVQARNQPQHF.

V gene TRBV11-2 combines with J gene TRBJ2-1; unclear D gene. V dropped 7 bases and J dropped 6 bases, with 13 bases sitting between them. The CDR3 has 13 amino acids. Germline V gene sequence: CDR1 SGHAT, CDR2 FQNNGV. Here the CDR3 reads CASTPSEINEQFF. The CDR3 region has the DNA TGTGCCAGCACCCCGTCGGAGATCAATGAGCAGTTCTTC.

This clone appeared once. The chain couples TRBV5-6 to TRBJ2-1; D is perhaps TRBD1 (6 bases). The CDR3 length is 16 residues. With 5 bases removed from V and 2 bases from J, the gap between germline ends came to 17 bases. The V gene's germline CDR1 is SGHDT and CDR2 YYEEEE. The CDR3 here is CASSRDIGVPYNEQFF. The DNA of the CDR3 is TGTGCCAGCAGTCGGGACATTGGGGTCCCCTACAATGAGCAGTTCTTC.

The chain combines TRBV12-5 with TRBJ2-7; maybe TRBD2 (7 bases). The V gene lost 5 bases and the J gene lost 4 bases, with 12 bases spanning the gap. Germline V CDR1 and CDR2: LGHNT, FRNRAP. CDR3 length: 13 amino acids. The CDR3 DNA follows: TGTGCTAGTGGTAGGGGGGGACAATACGAGCAGTACTTC. It translates to CASGRGGQYEQYF.

V usage is TRBV11-3 and J usage is TRBJ1-1; D unresolved. Germline V lookup: CDR1 SGHNT, CDR2 YENEEA. Trimming stripped 6 bases from V and 1 base from J, with 6 bases between. CDR3 length: 12 amino acids. CDR3 loop: CASRFWNTEAFF. The DNA for the CDR3 is TGTGCCAGCAGGTTCTGGAACACTGAAGCTTTCTTT. The variable domain in full, completed from reference TRBV11-3 and TRBJ1-1, reads EAGVVQSPRYKIIEKKQPVAFWCNPISGHNTLYWYLQNLGQGPELLIRYENEEAVDDSQLPKDRFSAERLKGVDSTLKIQPAELGDSAVYLCASRFWNTEAFFGQGTRLTVV.

The rearrangement links TRBV9 to TRBJ2-7; D is perhaps TRBD2 (5 bases). The CDR3 spans 12 residues. V lost 0 bases and J lost 5, with 6 bases in between. CDR1 and CDR2 (germline): SGDLS, YYNGEE. CDR3 loop: CASSVDGDEQYF. CDR3 coding DNA: TGTGCCAGCAGCGTAGACGGGGACGAGCAGTACTTC.

The J gene is TRBJ2-5, the V gene TRBV6-1, with 11 bases that match TRBD2. Germline loops: CDR1 MNHNS, CDR2 SASEGT. This CDR3 is built from 14 residues. V shed 7 bases, J shed 5 bases, and the junction held 6 bases outside the gene matches. This chain's CDR3 is CASISGGAVETQYF. CDR3 coding DNA: TGTGCCAGCATTAGCGGGGGGGCCGTCGAGACCCAGTACTTC.

The chain recombines TRBV6-1 with TRBJ2-5; TRBD1 agrees at 7 bases. The length of the CDR3 is 13 residues. Germline assignment: CDR1 MNHNS and CDR2 SASEGT. The junction had 5 bases not matched to a gene; V was cut back by 8 bases and J by 2 bases. DNA for the CDR3: TGTGCCAGCTCGACAGGGTCTCAAGAGACCCAGTACTTC. It encodes CASSTGSQETQYF.

The rearrangement joins TRBV2 to TRBJ2-1; 11 bases match TRBD2. CDR1 and CDR2 (germline): SNHLY, FYNNEI. The CDR3 spans 20 residues. J was trimmed by 0 bases and V by 5 bases; bases with no gene match: 15. The CDR3 coding sequence is TGTGCCAGCAGTCATTCGGCTAGCGGGGGGCGATCTCCCTCCTACAATGAGCAGTTCTTC. Its translation is CASSHSASGGRSPSYNEQFF.

V gene TRBV6-6 combines with J gene TRBJ1-4; D gene ambiguous. Trimming removed 8 bases at V and 3 bases at J, with 13 bases between. Germline CDR1 is MNHNY and CDR2 is SVGAGI (reference sequence). The CDR3 consists of 14 residues. In DNA form, the CDR3 reads TGTGCCAGCTGTAAGAAGGGAGCTAATGAAAAACTGTTTTTT. It yields the protein CASCKKGANEKLFF.

This rearrangement joins TRBV4-3 to TRBJ2-7; a possible D gene is TRBD1 (6 bases). V was pared by 1 base and J by 2 bases, with 12 bases between. Germline CDR1 is LGHNA and CDR2 is YSLEER. This CDR3 is 15 amino acids long. For the CDR3, the DNA is TGCGCCAGCAGCCAAGTTTCGACAGGCCCCTACGAGCAGTACTTC. As protein: CASSQVSTGPYEQYF.

The chain combines TRBV27 with TRBJ2-3; 8 bases match TRBD2. Germline V lookup: CDR1 MNHEY, CDR2 SMNVEV (reference sequence). This CDR3 comprises 14 residues. V was pared by 3 bases and J by 6 bases, with 5 bases of the junction left unmatched. CDR3 in DNA: TGTGCCAGCAGTTTTAAAGCGGGGGCCGATACGCAGTATTTT. Amino acid sequence: CASSFKAGADTQYF.